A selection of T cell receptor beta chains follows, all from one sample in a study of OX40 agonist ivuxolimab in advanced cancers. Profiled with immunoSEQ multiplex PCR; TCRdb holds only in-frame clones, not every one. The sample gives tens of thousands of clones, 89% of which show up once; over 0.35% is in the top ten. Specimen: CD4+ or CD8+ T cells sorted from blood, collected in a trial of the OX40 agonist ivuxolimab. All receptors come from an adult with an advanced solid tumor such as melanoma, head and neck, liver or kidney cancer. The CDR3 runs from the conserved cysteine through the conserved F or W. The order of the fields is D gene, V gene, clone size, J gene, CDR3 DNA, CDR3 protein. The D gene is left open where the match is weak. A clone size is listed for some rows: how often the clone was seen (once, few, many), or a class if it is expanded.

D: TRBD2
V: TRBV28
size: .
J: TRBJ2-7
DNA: TGTGCCAGCAGTCCCGCCGGGACTAGTTCGTACGAGCAGTACTTC
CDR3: CASSPAGTSSYEQYF

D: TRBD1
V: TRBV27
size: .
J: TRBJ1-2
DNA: TGTGCCAGCAGTTTAATGGGGACAGATGGCTACACCTTC
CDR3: CASSLMGTDGYTF

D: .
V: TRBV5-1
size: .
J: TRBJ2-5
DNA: TGCGTCAGCAGCTCGGGCGAGGGCCGGGAGACCCAGTACTTC
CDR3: CVSSSGEGRETQYF

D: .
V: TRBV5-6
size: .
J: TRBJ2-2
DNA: TGTGCCAGCAGTCGGGGCCTGATAAACACCGGGGAGCTGTTTTTT
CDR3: CASSRGLINTGELFF

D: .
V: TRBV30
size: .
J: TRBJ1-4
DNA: TGTGCCTGGAGCCCTGGGGGGATTAATGAAAAACTGTTTTTT
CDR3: CAWSPGGINEKLFF

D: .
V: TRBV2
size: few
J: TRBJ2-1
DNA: TGTGCCAGCATCCGAGGAAGCGGTCGCGTCGATGAGCAGTTCTTC
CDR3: CASIRGSGRVDEQFF

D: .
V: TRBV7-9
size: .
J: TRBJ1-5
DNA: TGTGCCAGCAGCCGTCAGGGATACAATCAGCCCCAGCATTTT
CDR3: CASSRQGYNQPQHF

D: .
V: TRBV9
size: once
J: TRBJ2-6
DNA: TGTGCCAGCAGCGTTACAGGCTCCTCTGGGGCCAACGTCCTGACTTTC
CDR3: CASSVTGSSGANVLTF

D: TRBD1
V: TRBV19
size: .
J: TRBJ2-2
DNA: TGTGCCAGTAGACAGCAGGGGGCGCAGGTTACCGGGGAGCTGTTTTTT
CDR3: CASRQQGAQVTGELFF

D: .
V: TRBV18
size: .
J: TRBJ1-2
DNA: TGTGCCAGCTCACCGGGTTCTGGATATAACTATGGCTACACCTTC
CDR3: CASSPGSGYNYGYTF

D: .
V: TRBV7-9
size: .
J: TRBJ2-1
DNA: TGTGCCAGCAGCTTAGGCGGTGACTCCTACAATGAGCAGTTCTTC
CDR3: CASSLGGDSYNEQFF

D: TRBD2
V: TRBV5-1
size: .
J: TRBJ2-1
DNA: TGCGCCAGCAGCCGGACTAGCGGGAGTAACAATGAGCAGTTCTTC
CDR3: CASSRTSGSNNEQFF

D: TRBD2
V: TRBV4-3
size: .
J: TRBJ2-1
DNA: TGCGCCAGCAGCCAACTATCCGGGACTAACAATGAGCAGTTCTTC
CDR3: CASSQLSGTNNEQFF